This T cell receptor beta chain came from a study of OX40 agonist ivuxolimab in advanced cancers. Study information: Checkpoint inhibitors had been given previously to roughly 40% of patients.

V shed 3 bases and J shed 5 bases, with 13 bases lying between them. From germline, CDR1 is LNHDA and CDR2 SQIVND (reference sequence). CDR3 size: 14 residues. Overall study findings and caveats: CD8+ T cells were the subset that, on average, had more expanded clones than CD4+.

This clone was seen more than once but under ten times. Its target is unknown. Method: immunoSEQ multiplex PCR; TCRdb's copy keeps in-frame clones and lacks some. This sample has tens of thousands of clones; roughly 87% occur once, and the top ten carry 1.3%. Sequences were derived from CD4+ or CD8+ T cells sorted from blood, sampled in a trial of the OX40 agonist ivuxolimab. The rearrangement joins TRBV19 to TRBJ1-1; TRBD1 might be the D (5 bases). This receptor was obtained from an adult with an advanced solid tumor such as melanoma, head and neck, liver or kidney cancer. This CDR3 reads CASSMGRDGTEAFF. Written as DNA, the CDR3 is TGTGCCAGTAGTATGGGCAGGGACGGGACTGAAGCTTTCTTT.